This TCR beta chain was sequenced for a study of blood T cell repertoires in COVID-19. Study details: In each case, the material was cDNA or gDNA derived from T cells, B-cell-depleted T cells, or PBMCs.

Germline values: CDR1 LNHDA, CDR2 SQIVND (reference sequence). This CDR3 is built from 17 residues. Trimming cost V 2 bases and J 7 bases; bases outside gene matches: 16. Those who participated ranged in age from about 18 to 89 years and resided in about two dozen US areas. Individuals in the exposed group had encountered a COVID-19 case within 2 weeks preceding study entry. Libraries were prepared by immunoSEQ multiplex PCR; TCRdb keeps only in-frame clonotypes and omits some of them. Altogether roughly 150,000 clones are present, approximately 80% being singletons, with the ten largest covering approximately 5.3%.

The sequence was collected from a man in his 70s who had been exposed to COVID-19. This chain uses TRBV19 with TRBJ1-2, with 7 bases aligning to TRBD1. Sequencing was performed on PBMCs or T cells enriched from blood (not recorded which). This CDR3 is CASSIQSLTGNPSGYTF. The CDR3 DNA follows: TGTGCCAGTAGTATACAATCCTTGACAGGGAACCCCAGTGGCTACACCTTC.